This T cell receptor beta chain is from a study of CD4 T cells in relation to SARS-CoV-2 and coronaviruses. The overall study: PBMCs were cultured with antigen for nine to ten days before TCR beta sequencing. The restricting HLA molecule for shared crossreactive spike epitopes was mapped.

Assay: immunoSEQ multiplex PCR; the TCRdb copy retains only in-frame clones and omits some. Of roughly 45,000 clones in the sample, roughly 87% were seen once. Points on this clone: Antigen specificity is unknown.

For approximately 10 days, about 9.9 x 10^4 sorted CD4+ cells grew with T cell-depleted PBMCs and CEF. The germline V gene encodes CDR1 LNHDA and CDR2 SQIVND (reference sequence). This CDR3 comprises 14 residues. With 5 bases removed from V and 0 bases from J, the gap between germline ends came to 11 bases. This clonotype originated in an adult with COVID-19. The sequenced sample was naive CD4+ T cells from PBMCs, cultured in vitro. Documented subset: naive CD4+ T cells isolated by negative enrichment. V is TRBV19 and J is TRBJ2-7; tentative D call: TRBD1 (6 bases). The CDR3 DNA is TGTGCCAGTAGTTCCCAAGGGGGCTCCTACGAGCAGTACTTC. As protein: CASSSQGGSYEQYF. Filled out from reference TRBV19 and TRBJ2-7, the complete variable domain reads DGGITQSPKYLFRKEGQNVTLSCEQNLNHDAMYWYRQDPGQGLRLIYYSQIVNDFQKGDIAEGYSVSREKKESFPLTVTSAQKNPTAFYLCASSSQGGSYEQYFGPGTRLTVT.